This T cell receptor (beta chain) came from a study of T cell repertoires in cytomegalovirus infection. TCRdb processed the reads anew with MiXCR; each CDR3 protein has one entry. The sample lists around 740,000 distinct CDR3 sequences, approximately 40% occurring once. CDR1 and CDR2 from the germline V gene are LGHDT and YNNKEL (reference sequence). The CDR3 runs to 16 residues. V was cut by 5 bases and J by 1 base, with 15 bases left in between. Study outcomes and limitations: CMV-specific HLA-C-restricted TCR beta clonotypes dominated the ex vivo response.

This clonotype showed up just a few times. Its antigen is unknown. The receptor was isolated from a human donor in good health (CMV status not recorded). Some clones in this sample may be carry-over from other donors' samples. The chain joins TRBV3-1 to TRBJ2-4; D could derive from TRBD1 or TRBD2 (5 bases each). What was sequenced was PBMCs. The CDR3 sequence is CASSTGPTLAKNIQYF. DNA for the CDR3: TGTGCCAGCAGCACGGGACCGACGCTGGCCAAAAACATTCAGTACTTC.